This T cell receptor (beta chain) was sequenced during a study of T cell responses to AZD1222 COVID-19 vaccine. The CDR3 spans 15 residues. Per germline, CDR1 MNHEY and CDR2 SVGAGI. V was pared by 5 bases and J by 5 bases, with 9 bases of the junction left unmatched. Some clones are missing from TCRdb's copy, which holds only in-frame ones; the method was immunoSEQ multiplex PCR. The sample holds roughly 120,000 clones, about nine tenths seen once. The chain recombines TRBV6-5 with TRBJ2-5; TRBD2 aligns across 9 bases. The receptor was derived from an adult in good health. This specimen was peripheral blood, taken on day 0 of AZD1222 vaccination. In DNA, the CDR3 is TGTGCCAGCAGTACCGGGACTAGCCTAAGGGAGACCCAGTACTTC. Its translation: CASSTGTSLRETQYF.